This T cell receptor (beta chain) was captured by sequencing in a study of blood T cell repertoires in COVID-19. Profiling relied on immunoSEQ multiplex PCR, and the TCRdb table lists in-frame clones only, not all of them. This table has around 68,000 clones, around 86% appearing once. This clone was detected only once. The CDR3 has 17 amino acids. V lost 4 bases and J lost 4; bases outside the gene matches: 8. CDR1 is LGHDT, CDR2 YNNKEL, per germline (reference sequence). This sequence originates from a man aged 40-55 years with COVID-19, enrolled during active disease. V and J are TRBV3-1 (or the pseudogene TRBV3-2) and TRBJ2-2; 11 bases match TRBD1. Sequencing input: peripheral blood. This CDR3 is CASSPRTGGAGTGELFF. In DNA form, the CDR3 reads TGTGCCAGCAGCCCGAGGACAGGGGGCGCGGGCACCGGGGAGCTGTTTTTT.